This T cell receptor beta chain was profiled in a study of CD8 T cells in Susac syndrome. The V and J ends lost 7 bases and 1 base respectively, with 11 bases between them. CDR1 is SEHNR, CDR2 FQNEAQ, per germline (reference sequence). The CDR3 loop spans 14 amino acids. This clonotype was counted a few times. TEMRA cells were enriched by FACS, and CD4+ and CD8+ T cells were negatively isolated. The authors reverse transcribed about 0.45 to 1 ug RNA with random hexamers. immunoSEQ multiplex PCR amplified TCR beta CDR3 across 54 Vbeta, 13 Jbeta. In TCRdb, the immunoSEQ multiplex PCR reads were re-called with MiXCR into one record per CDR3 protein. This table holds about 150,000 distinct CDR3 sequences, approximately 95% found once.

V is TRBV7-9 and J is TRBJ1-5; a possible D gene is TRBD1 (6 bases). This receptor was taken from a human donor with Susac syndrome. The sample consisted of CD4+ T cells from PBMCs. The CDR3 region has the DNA TGTGCCAGCACCAAGGGGGGGAGCAATCAGCCCCAGCATTTT. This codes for CASTKGGSNQPQHF.